A single sample gave rise to the 21 T cell receptor beta chains below, sequenced in a study of graft-versus-host responses after intestinal transplantation. The data were produced by immunoSEQ multiplex PCR, yet TCRdb's version contains in-frame clones alone and is incomplete. Among 40,000 to 55,000 clones, roughly 90% were seen once, and the ten largest hold nearly 4.5%. This specimen consisted of PBMCs, obtained 524 days after transplant. These receptors were obtained from a human patient who received an intestinal transplant, so some T cells may come from the graft donor.

The DNA for the CDR3 is TGTGCCAGCAGTTATTCGGATTTGGCCAACAATGAGCAGTTCTTC. The encoded protein is CASSYSDLANNEQFF. V usage is TRBV6-6 and J usage is TRBJ2-1; no reliable D call. This CDR3 is 15 amino acids long. The V gene's germline CDR1 is MNHNY and CDR2 SVGAGI (reference sequence). V was shortened by 3 bases and J by 5 bases, with 14 bases between the two germline ends.

The gene calls are TRBV30 and TRBJ2-7; D is uncertain. CDR3 size: 13 residues. Germline V CDR1 and CDR2: GTSNPN, SVGIG (reference sequence). The V gene lost 0 bases and the J gene lost 5 bases, with 11 bases spanning the gap. CDR3 sequence: CAWSVPEANEQYF. The DNA for the CDR3 is TGTGCCTGGAGTGTCCCCGAAGCGAACGAGCAGTACTTC. Full variable domain (rest looked up from reference TRBV30 and TRBJ2-7): SQTIHQWPATLVQPVGSPLSLECTVEGTSNPNLYWYRQAAGRGLQLLFYSVGIGQISSEVPQNLSASRPQDRQFILSSKKLLLSDSGFYLCAWSVPEANEQYFGPGTRLTVT.

The chain is built from TRBV10-3 and TRBJ1-1; TRBD1 aligns across 10 bases. The germline CDR1 and CDR2 sequences are ENHRY and SYGVKD. The CDR3 has 13 residues. The V gene end was trimmed by 10 bases and the J gene end by 11 bases; junction bases not matched to a gene: 13. CDR3 sequence: CATSGQGDTNAFF. Written as DNA, the CDR3 is TGTGCCACCTCCGGACAGGGGGACACTAACGCTTTCTTT.

The chain is built from TRBV6-4 and TRBJ2-7; tentatively, D is TRBD1 or TRBD2 (5 bases each). CDR3 size: 15 residues. Trimming took 7 bases from V and 0 from J, leaving 16 bases between them. CDR1 is MRHNA, CDR2 SNTAGT, per germline. CDR3 nucleotide sequence: TGTGCCAGCATCTTTTCGGGGCAAAGCTCCTACGAGCAGTACTTC. Amino acid sequence: CASIFSGQSSYEQYF.

This chain joins TRBV12-5 and TRBJ1-2, with TRBD1 matching over 7 bases. There are 15 residues in the CDR3. J lost 4 bases, V lost 4 bases, and 9 bases had no gene match. The germline gives CDR1 LGHNT, CDR2 FRNRAP. Written as DNA, the CDR3 is TGTGCTAGTGGTTCGACAGGGAATTTAGCCTATGGCTACACCTTC. Translated: CASGSTGNLAYGYTF.

The CDR3 DNA is TGTGCCAGTAGTACCCCCACAGTATTTAACTATGGCTACACCTTC. This sequence encodes CASSTPTVFNYGYTF. This rearrangement joins TRBV19 to TRBJ1-2; no firm D call. There are 15 residues in the CDR3. V shed 4 bases and J shed 1 base, with 13 bases lying between them. Germline-derived CDR1 and CDR2 are LNHDA and SQIVND (reference sequence).

The gene calls are TRBV7-9 and TRBJ1-2; D remains unclear. The CDR3 contains 12 residues. V lost 5 bases, J lost 8 bases, and 12 bases lay in between. Germline CDR1 and CDR2: SEHNR and FQNEAQ (reference sequence). The CDR3 DNA reads TGTGCCAGCAGCCCTGTAAGTGTCGGCTACACCTTC. It codes for CASSPVSVGYTF.

V usage is TRBV7-2 and J usage is TRBJ1-2, with a possible D match to TRBD1 (5 bases). CDR3 length: 15 residues. CDR1 and CDR2 from the germline V gene are SGHTA and FQGNSA. The V and J ends lost 3 bases and 2 bases respectively, with 13 bases between them. The CDR3 DNA reads TGTGCCAGCAGCTTGATCCGGGGGGGAAACTATGGCTACACCTTC. Its protein product is CASSLIRGGNYGYTF.

This clone came up a few times. The chain has TRBV13 and TRBJ1-5; possible D gene TRBD1, 6 bases. Trimming left V 3 bases short and J 1 base short, with 16 bases between. The CDR3 extends over 17 amino acids. The germline CDR1 and CDR2 sequences are PRHDT and FYEKMQ (reference sequence). The CDR3 spells CASSFGGPGGSNQPQHF. CDR3 bases: TGTGCCAGCAGCTTCGGGGGCCCCGGGGGAAGCAATCAGCCCCAGCATTTT.

V is TRBV9 and J is TRBJ2-7, with a tentative D call TRBD2 (5 bases). Trimming removed 0 bases from V and 3 bases from J, with 13 bases in between. The CDR3 covers 15 residues. The V gene's germline CDR1 is SGDLS and CDR2 YYNGEE. Here the CDR3 DNA reads TGTGCCAGCAGCGTAGAAGCGGACCACAACTACGAGCAGTACTTC. Translating it yields CASSVEADHNYEQYF.

The chain uses TRBV5-5 and TRBJ2-3; D gene ambiguous. The V and J ends lost 0 bases and 2 bases respectively, with 7 bases between them. The germline V gene has CDR1 SGHKS and CDR2 YYEKEE (reference sequence). The CDR3 loop spans 14 amino acids. The CDR3 spells CASSLERYTDTQYF. The DNA of the CDR3 is TGTGCCAGCAGCTTGGAGAGATACACAGATACGCAGTATTTT.

The chain uses TRBV28 and TRBJ1-1; no firm D call. CDR3 size: 13 residues. The V end lost 5 bases, the J end lost 7 bases, and 14 bases lay between the germline ends. In germline, CDR1 is MDHEN, CDR2 SYDVKM. The CDR3 reads CASSPPPGLEAFF. For the CDR3, the DNA is TGTGCCAGCAGTCCCCCACCGGGTCTTGAAGCTTTCTTT.

V usage is TRBV6-1 and J usage is TRBJ2-5, with a weak D call TRBD2 (6 bases). The length of the CDR3 is 15 residues. V was trimmed by 5 bases and J by 2 bases, leaving 15 bases between them. The germline CDR1 and CDR2 sequences are MNHNS and SASEGT. The DNA for the CDR3 is TGTGCCAGCAGTCGAGCTCCGGGGACTCAAGAGACCCAGTACTTC. Residues: CASSRAPGTQETQYF.

The gene calls are TRBV9 and TRBJ2-7; tentatively, D is TRBD1 or TRBD2 (6 bases each). This CDR3 is 15 amino acids long. V dropped 0 bases and J dropped 1 base, with 11 bases sitting between them. Germline V gene lookup returns CDR1 SGDLS and CDR2 YYNGEE. Here the CDR3 reads CASSVGGGGSYEQYF. The CDR3 nucleotides read TGTGCCAGCAGCGTAGGCGGAGGGGGGTCCTACGAGCAGTACTTC.

The rearrangement links TRBV9 to TRBJ2-3; D not certain. The CDR3 totals 16 residues. CDR1 is SGDLS, CDR2 YYNGEE, per germline. Trimming pared 3 bases from V and 3 bases from J, leaving 17 bases between. The CDR3 DNA is TGTGCCAGCAGCGCCCGTCCCCTCGGACGAACAGATACGCAGTATTTT. This codes for CASSARPLGRTDTQYF. The full variable domain, completed using reference TRBV9 and TRBJ2-3, is DSGVTQTPKHLITATGQRVTLRCSPRSGDLSVYWYQQSLDQGLQFLIQYYNGEERAKGNILERFSAQQFPDLHSELNLSSLELGDSALYFCASSARPLGRTDTQYFGPGTRLTVL.

This chain links TRBV5-1 with TRBJ1-1; a possible D gene is TRBD1 (6 bases). V was clipped by 0 bases and J by 0 bases, with 18 bases between them. There are 18 residues in the CDR3. Germline V CDR1 and CDR2: SGHRS, YFSETQ. The CDR3 spells CASSLGTARYRMNTEAFF. The CDR3 nucleotides are TGCGCCAGCAGCTTGGGGACAGCAAGATACCGCATGAACACTGAAGCTTTCTTT.

As for this clone: The junction departs from germline at one end; a sequencing error may be responsible. The genes are TRBV7-7 and TRBJ2-1, with D possibly TRBD2 on 6 matching bases. The CDR3 sequence is 13 residues long. Germline V gives CDR1 SSHAT, CDR2 FNYEAQ (reference sequence). The CDR3 DNA reads TGTGCTAGCAGTCTAGCGTGGTACAATGAGCAGTTCTTC. Its translation: CASSLAWYNEQFF.

The chain joins TRBV28 to TRBJ2-3; D gene ambiguous. The V gene lost 6 bases and the J gene lost 1 base, with 8 bases spanning the gap. Germline V gene sequence: CDR1 MDHEN, CDR2 SYDVKM. The CDR3 contains 13 residues. CDR3 loop: CASRGWGTDTQYF. The DNA of the CDR3 is TGTGCCAGCAGGGGTTGGGGCACAGATACGCAGTATTTT. The variable domain in full, completed from reference TRBV28 and TRBJ2-3, reads DVKVTQSSRYLVKRTGEKVFLECVQDMDHENMFWYRQDPGLGLRLIYFSYDVKMKEKGDIPEGYSVSREKKERFSLILESASTNQTSMYLCASRGWGTDTQYFGPGTRLTVL.

This clone was counted only a few times. This chain uses TRBV19 with TRBJ2-3; 9 nucleotides align to TRBD2. Germline values: CDR1 LNHDA, CDR2 SQIVND (reference sequence). V shed 4 bases and J 2 bases; nucleotides not matched to a gene: 16. The CDR3 length is 19 residues. CDR3 coding DNA: TGTGCCAGTAGTAGGGCCCGGAGCGGGAGGAGCGTGGACACAGATACGCAGTATTTT. Amino acid sequence: CASSRARSGRSVDTDTQYF.

The J gene is TRBJ2-5, the V gene TRBV11-2; D might be TRBD1 (5 bases). Germline lookup yields CDR1 SGHAT and CDR2 FQNNGV. The CDR3 covers 13 residues. V lost 1 base and J 3 bases, leaving 6 bases between the germline ends. As DNA, the CDR3 is TGTGCCAGCAGCTTAGGCAGGGAAGAGACCCAGTACTTC. It encodes CASSLGREETQYF. Combining the CDR3 with reference TRBV11-2 and TRBJ2-5 gives the whole variable domain EAGVAQSPRYKIIEKRQSVAFWCNPISGHATLYWYQQILGQGPKLLIQFQNNGVVDDSQLPKDRFSAERLKGVDSTLKIQPAKLEDSAVYLCASSLGREETQYFGPGTRLLVL.

The chain uses TRBV7-9 and TRBJ2-1; D uncertain. Germline V gives CDR1 SEHNR, CDR2 FQNEAQ (reference sequence). The CDR3 sequence is 13 residues long. The V end lost 10 bases, the J end lost 12 bases, and 22 bases lay between the germline ends. The CDR3 sequence: CAITDIASFSQFF. The CDR3 bases are TGTGCCATCACGGATATAGCCAGTTTTTCGCAGTTCTTC.